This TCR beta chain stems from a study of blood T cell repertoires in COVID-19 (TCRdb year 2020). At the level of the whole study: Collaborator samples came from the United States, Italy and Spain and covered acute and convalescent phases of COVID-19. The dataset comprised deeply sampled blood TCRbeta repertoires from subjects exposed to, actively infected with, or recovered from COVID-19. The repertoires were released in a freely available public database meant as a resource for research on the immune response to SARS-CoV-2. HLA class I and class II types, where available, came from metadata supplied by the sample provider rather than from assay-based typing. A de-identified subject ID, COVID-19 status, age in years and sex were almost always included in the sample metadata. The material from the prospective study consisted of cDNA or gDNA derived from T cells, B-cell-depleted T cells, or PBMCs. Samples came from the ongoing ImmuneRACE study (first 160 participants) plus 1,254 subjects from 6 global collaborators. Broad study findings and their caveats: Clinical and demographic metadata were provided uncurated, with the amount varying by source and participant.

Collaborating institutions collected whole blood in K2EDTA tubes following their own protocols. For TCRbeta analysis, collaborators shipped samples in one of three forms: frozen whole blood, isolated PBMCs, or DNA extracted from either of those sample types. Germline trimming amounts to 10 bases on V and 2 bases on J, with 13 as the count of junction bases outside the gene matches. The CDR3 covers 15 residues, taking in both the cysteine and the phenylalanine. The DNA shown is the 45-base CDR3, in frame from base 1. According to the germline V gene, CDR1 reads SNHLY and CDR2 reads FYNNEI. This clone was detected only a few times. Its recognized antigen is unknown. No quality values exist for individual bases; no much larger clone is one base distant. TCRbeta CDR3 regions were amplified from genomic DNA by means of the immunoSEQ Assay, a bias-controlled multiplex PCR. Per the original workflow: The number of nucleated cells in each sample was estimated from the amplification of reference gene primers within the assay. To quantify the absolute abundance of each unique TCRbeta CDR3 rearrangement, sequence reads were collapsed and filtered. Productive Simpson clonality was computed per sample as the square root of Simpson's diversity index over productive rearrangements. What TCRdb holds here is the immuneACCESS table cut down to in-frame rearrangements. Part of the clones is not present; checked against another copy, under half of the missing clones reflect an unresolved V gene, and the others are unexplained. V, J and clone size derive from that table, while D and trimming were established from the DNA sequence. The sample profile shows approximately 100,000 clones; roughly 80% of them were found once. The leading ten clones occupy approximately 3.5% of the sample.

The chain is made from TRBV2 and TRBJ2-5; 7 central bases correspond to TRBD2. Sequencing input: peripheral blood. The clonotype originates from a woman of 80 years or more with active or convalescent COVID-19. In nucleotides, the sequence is TGTGCCAACCTGGGCGGGGACTACCGACAAGAGACCCAGTACTTC. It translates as CANLGGDYRQETQYF. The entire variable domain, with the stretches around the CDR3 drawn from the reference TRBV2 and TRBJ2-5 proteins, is EPEVTQTPSHQVTQMGQEVILRCVPISNHLYFYWYRQILGQKVEFLVSFYNNEISEKSEIFDDQFSVERPDGSNFTLKIRSTKLEDSAMYFCANLGGDYRQETQYFGPGTRLLVL.